These 14 T cell receptor beta chains originate from one sample sequenced in a study of cytomegalovirus exposure and HLA in healthy donors. The study ran its PCR with 60 Vbeta and 13 Jbeta primers. Some clones are missing from TCRdb's copy, which holds only in-frame ones; the method was immunoSEQ multiplex PCR. The table includes over 150,000 clones, more than 70% detected once. The sample comprised PBMCs. The origin of the receptors is a boy aged 2-9 years in good health and CMV-seronegative.

The chain joins TRBV5-6 to TRBJ2-7; D call uncertain. V was cut by 0 bases and J by 11 bases, with 15 bases left in between. CDR1 is SGHDT, CDR2 YYEEEE, per germline. This CDR3 has 13 residues. CDR3 in amino acids: CASSLAPEEAKYF. CDR3 in DNA: TGTGCCAGCAGCTTGGCTCCCGAAGAAGCCAAGTACTTC.

V usage is TRBV2 and J usage is TRBJ1-1; 9 positions match TRBD1. This CDR3 is 17 amino acids long. In germline, CDR1 is SNHLY, CDR2 FYNNEI. V lost 7 bases to trimming and J lost 6 bases; unmatched junction nucleotides: 18. CDR3 loop: CASKSSWDRVEEPEAFF. CDR3 sequence (DNA): TGTGCCAGCAAAAGCAGTTGGGACAGGGTGGAGGAACCTGAAGCTTTCTTT.

The gene calls are TRBV6-1 and TRBJ1-3; D is possibly TRBD1 (6 bases). The CDR3 extends over 18 amino acids. V lost 0 bases, J lost 0 bases, and 15 bases lay in between. Per the germline V gene, CDR1 is MNHNS and CDR2 is SASEGT. This CDR3 reads CASSEAPPGAHSGNTIYF. The CDR3 DNA sequence: TGTGCCAGCAGTGAAGCCCCGCCAGGGGCGCACTCTGGAAACACCATATATTTT.

The rearrangement links TRBV21-1 to TRBJ2-7; the table's D call TRBD2 went unverified against the DNA. TRBV21-1 corresponds to a pseudogene. The length of the CDR3 is 20 residues. The CDR3 DNA is TGTGCCAGCAGCAAACGGTCCCCTAGCGGGAGTAAATGCATCGGGATCGAGCAGTACTTC. Translated, it gives CASSKRSPSGSKCIGIEQYF.

V and J are TRBV5-1 and TRBJ2-2; D remains unclear. Germline V gives CDR1 SGHRS, CDR2 YFSETQ. This CDR3 contains 14 residues. V lost 2 bases and J 1 base, leaving 6 bases between the germline ends. The CDR3 protein is CASSFRGNTGELFF. The CDR3 DNA sequence: TGCGCCAGCAGCTTTCGAGGGAACACCGGGGAGCTGTTTTTT.

This clone appeared a single time. The J gene is TRBJ1-4, the V gene TRBV2; D is unresolved. This CDR3 comprises 14 residues. The germline V and J ends were trimmed by 5 bases and 7 bases, with 14 bases remaining between them. CDR1 and CDR2 from the germline V gene are SNHLY and FYNNEI. CDR3 nucleotides: TGTGCCAGCAGTCAAGTAGCCCAACGTGAAAAACTGTTTTTT. Protein product: CASSQVAQREKLFF.

As DNA, the CDR3 is TGCGCCAGCAGCGGAGGACCGCCTAGCACAGATACGCAGTATTTT. Its protein product is CASSGGPPSTDTQYF. This chain connects TRBV5-1 to TRBJ2-3; maybe TRBD2 (5 bases). The CDR3 sequence is 15 residues long. Trimming stripped 4 bases from V and 0 bases from J, with 12 bases between. Germline lookup yields CDR1 SGHRS and CDR2 YFSETQ.

V is TRBV4-1 and J is TRBJ2-1, with 7 nucleotides matching TRBD1. Germline V gene lookup returns CDR1 MGHRA and CDR2 YSYEKL. CDR3 size: 15 residues. With V trimmed by 2 bases and J by 4 bases, 5 bases remained unmatched. The CDR3 DNA reads TGCGCCAGCAGCCAACTCGGGACAGTTTACAATGAGCAGTTCTTC. Translating gives CASSQLGTVYNEQFF.

This clone was counted a single time. The genes are TRBV4-1 and TRBJ2-1; D perhaps matches TRBD1 (6 bases). CDR3 length equals 16 residues. Trimming stripped 4 bases from V and 2 bases from J, with 15 bases between. The V gene's germline CDR1 is MGHRA and CDR2 YSYEKL. CDR3 sequence reads: CASSRIQGIPYNEQFF. In nucleotides, the CDR3 is TGCGCCAGCAGCCGAATCCAGGGGATCCCCTACAATGAGCAGTTCTTC.

The J gene is TRBJ2-7, the V gene TRBV4-1, with 9 nucleotides matching TRBD1. The V gene's germline CDR1 is MGHRA and CDR2 YSYEKL. The CDR3 is made up of 15 amino acids. V was pared by 2 bases and J by 6 bases, with 8 bases of the junction left unmatched. CDR3 in DNA: TGCGCCAGCAGCCAAACAGGGGGCCTCGTACGCGAGCAGTACTTC. Residues: CASSQTGGLVREQYF.

The chain uses TRBV28 and TRBJ2-3; 7 bases match TRBD1. V was pared by 5 bases and J by 7 bases, with 9 bases of the junction left unmatched. Germline V gene lookup returns CDR1 MDHEN and CDR2 SYDVKM. The CDR3 runs 14 residues. The CDR3 sequence: CASSPLSQGNTQYF. The CDR3 region has the DNA TGTGCCAGCAGTCCGCTATCACAGGGGAATACGCAGTATTTT.

This clone was recorded once. This chain links TRBV28 with TRBJ2-3; 11 bases map to TRBD2. The CDR3 consists of 19 residues. Germline CDR1 reads MDHEN; CDR2 reads SYDVKM. The CDR3 DNA reads TGTGCGAGTAACGGACTAGCGGGTTACCGGCTTCTCCGCACAGATACGCAGTATTTT. It translates to CASNGLAGYRLLRTDTQYF.

The chain couples TRBV11-2 to TRBJ2-7, with a tentative D call TRBD1 (5 bases). Trimming left V 3 bases short and J 0 bases short, with 12 bases between. The CDR3 has 15 amino acids. Per germline, CDR1 SGHAT and CDR2 FQNNGV. The CDR3 is CASSFSRDSSYEQYF. In nucleotides, the CDR3 is TGTGCCAGCAGCTTTTCTCGAGACAGCTCCTACGAGCAGTACTTC.

This chain connects TRBV29-1 to TRBJ1-3; D is unclear. Deletions cut 5 bases from V and 5 bases from J, with 7 bases between. CDR3 length: 11 residues. Germline assignment: CDR1 SQVTM and CDR2 ANQGSEA. CDR3 nucleotides: TGCAGCGTTAGAGAGAGAAACACCATATATTTT. Its protein product is CSVRERNTIYF.